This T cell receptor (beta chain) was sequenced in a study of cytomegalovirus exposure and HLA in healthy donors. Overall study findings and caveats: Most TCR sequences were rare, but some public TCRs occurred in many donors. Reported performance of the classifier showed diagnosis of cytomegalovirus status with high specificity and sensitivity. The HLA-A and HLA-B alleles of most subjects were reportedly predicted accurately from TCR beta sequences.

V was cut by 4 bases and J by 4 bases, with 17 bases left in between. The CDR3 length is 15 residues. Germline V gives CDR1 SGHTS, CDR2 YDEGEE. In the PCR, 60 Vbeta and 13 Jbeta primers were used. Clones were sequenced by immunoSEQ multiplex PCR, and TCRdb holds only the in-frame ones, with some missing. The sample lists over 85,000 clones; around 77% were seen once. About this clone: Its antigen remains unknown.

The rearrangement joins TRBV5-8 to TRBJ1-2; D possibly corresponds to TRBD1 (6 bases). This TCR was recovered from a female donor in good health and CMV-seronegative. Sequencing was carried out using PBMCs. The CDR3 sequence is CASSAGRGGGYGYTF. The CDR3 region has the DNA TGTGCCAGCAGCGCAGGCAGGGGTGGAGGCTATGGCTACACCTTC.